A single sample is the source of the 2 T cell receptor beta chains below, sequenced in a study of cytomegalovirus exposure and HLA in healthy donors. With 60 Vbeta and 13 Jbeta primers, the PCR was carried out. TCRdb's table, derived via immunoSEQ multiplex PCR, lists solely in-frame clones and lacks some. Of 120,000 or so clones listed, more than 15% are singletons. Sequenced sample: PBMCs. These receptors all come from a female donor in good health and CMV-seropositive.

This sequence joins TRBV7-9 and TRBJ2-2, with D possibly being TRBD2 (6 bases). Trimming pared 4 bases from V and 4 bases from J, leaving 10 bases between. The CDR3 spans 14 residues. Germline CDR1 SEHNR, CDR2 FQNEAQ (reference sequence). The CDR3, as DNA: TGTGCCAGCAGCTATGGAGGGAGCACCGGGGAGCTGTTTTTT. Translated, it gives CASSYGGSTGELFF. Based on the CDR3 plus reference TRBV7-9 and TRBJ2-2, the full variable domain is DTGVSQNPRHKITKRGQNVTFRCDPISEHNRLYWYRQTLGQGPEFLTYFQNEAQLEKSRLLSDRFSAERPKGSFSTLEIQRTEQGDSAMYLCASSYGGSTGELFFGEGSRLTVL.

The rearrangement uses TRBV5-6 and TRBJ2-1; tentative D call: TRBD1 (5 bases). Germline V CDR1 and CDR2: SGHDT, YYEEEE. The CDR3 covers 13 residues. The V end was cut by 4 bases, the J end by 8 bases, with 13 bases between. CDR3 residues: CASSLQGLDEQFF. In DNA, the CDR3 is TGTGCCAGCAGCCTTCAGGGTCTCGATGAGCAGTTCTTC.